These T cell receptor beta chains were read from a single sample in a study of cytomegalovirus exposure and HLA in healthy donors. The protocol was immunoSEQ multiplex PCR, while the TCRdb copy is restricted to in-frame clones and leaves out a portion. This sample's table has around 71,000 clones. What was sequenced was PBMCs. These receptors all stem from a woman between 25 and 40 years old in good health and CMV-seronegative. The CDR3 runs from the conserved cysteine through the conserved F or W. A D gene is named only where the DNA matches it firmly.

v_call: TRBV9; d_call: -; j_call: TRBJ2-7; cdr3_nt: TGTGCCAGCAGCGTAGGGGCAGGGGGGACGGGTGGGCAGTACTTC; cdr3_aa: CASSVGAGGTGGQYF
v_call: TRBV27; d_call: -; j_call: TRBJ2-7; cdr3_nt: TGTGCCAGCAGTTTAGTTGGAGGGGACCACGAGCAGTACTTC; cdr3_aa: CASSLVGGDHEQYF
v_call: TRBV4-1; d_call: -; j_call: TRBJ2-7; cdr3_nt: TGCGCCAGCAGCCAAGAGAGGCTAGCCCCCTACGAGCAGTACTTC; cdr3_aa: CASSQERLAPYEQYF
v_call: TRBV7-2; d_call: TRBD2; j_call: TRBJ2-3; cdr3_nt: TGTGCCAGCAGCTTAGCGCGCGGGGGGTATACAGATACGCAGTATTTT; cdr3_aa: CASSLARGGYTDTQYF
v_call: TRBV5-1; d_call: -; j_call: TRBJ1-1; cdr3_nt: TGCGCCAGCAGCTCCCGGGGGGTGGGAGCTGAAGCTTTCTTT; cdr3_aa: CASSSRGVGAEAFF
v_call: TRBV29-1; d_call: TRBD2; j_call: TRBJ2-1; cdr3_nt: TGCAGCGTTCGGGGGGGGAGCTACATTGAGCAGTTCTTC; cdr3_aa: CSVRGGSYIEQFF
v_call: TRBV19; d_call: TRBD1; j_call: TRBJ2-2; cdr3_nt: TGTGCCAGTAGTATAGATCAGGGGGCCGGGGAGCTGTTTTTT; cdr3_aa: CASSIDQGAGELFF
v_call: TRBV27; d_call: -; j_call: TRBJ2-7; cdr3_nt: TGTGCCAGCAGTTTCCTTCGAACAAGCGAGTACGAGCAGTACTTC; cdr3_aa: CASSFLRTSEYEQYF
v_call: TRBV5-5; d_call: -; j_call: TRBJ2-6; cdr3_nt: TGTGCCAGCAGCTTGGGGAGTTCCTCCTCTGGGGCCAACGTCCTGACTTTC; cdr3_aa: CASSLGSSSSGANVLTF
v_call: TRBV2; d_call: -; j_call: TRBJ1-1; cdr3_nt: TGTGCCAGCAGTGAAGGGGCAGAGATAACAACTGAAGCTTTCTTT; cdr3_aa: CASSEGAEITTEAFF
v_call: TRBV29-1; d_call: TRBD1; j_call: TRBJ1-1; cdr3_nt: TGCAGCGCCCGACACGGACAGGGCAGAACTGAAGCTTTCTTT; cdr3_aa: CSARHGQGRTEAFF
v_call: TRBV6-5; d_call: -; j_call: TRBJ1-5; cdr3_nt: TGTGCCAGCAGCAGGGTCGGGGGGCATCAGCCCCAGCATTTT; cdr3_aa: CASSRVGGHQPQHF
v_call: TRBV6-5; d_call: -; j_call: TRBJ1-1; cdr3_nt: TGTGCCAGCAGTTACGGGCAGCTCAGGGGTGGGGAAGCTTTCTTT; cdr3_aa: CASSYGQLRGGEAFF
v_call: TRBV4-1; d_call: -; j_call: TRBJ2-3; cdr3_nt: TGCGCCAGCAGCTTTCTATCAGCGGCAGATACGCAGTATTTT; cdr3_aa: CASSFLSAADTQYF
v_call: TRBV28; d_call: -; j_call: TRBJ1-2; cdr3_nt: TGTGCCAGCAGAGCAGCGTTTTTCGCCTATGGCTACACCTTC; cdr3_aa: CASRAAFFAYGYTF
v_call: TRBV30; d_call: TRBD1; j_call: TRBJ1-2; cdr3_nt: TGTGCCTGGGTAAGACAGGGCACTGCCTATGGCTACACCTTC; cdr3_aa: CAWVRQGTAYGYTF
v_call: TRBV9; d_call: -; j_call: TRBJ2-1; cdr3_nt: TGTGCCAGCAGCCTAGGGGCTAGCCGGATTTACAATGAGCAGTTCTTC; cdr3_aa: CASSLGASRIYNEQFF
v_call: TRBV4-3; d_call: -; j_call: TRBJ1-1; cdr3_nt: TGCGCCAGCAGCCTAACAGGGAGCACTGAAGCTTTCTTT; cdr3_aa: CASSLTGSTEAFF
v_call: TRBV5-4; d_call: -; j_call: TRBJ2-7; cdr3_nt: TGTGCCAGCAGCGTCGCAGGCATATCCTACGAGCAGTACTTC; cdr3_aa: CASSVAGISYEQYF
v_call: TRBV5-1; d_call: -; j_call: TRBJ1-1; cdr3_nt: TGCGCCAGCAGCTTGGTTGAGGGCATGAACACTGAAGCTTTCTTT; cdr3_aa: CASSLVEGMNTEAFF
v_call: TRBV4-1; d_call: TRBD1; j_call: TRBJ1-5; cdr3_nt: TGCGCCAGCAGCCAAAGACAGGGGGCGGAGCAGCCCCAGCATTTT; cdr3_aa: CASSQRQGAEQPQHF
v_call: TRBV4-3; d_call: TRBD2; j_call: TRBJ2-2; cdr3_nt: TGCGCCAGCAGCTCAAGAGTAGGCGGGGGGGCCGGAACCGGGGAGCTGTTTTTT; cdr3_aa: CASSSRVGGGAGTGELFF
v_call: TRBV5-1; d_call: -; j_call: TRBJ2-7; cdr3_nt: TGCGCCAGCAGCTTGGGGCAGGGATTCTACGAGCAGTACTTC; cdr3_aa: CASSLGQGFYEQYF
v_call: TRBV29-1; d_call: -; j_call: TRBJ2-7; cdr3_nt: TGCAGCGTTGAGAGAACAGGGGGGGACGAGCAGTACTTC; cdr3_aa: CSVERTGGDEQYF
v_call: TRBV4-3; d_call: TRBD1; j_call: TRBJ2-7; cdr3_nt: TGCGCCAGCAGCCAAGATAGGACAGGGGTCTACTACGAGCAGTACTTC; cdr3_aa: CASSQDRTGVYYEQYF
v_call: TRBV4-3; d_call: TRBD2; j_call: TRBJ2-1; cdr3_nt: TGCGCCAGCAGCCAAGAGGAGCGGGGAGCATACAATGAGCAGTTCTTC; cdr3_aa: CASSQEERGAYNEQFF
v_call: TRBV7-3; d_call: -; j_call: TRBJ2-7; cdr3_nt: TGTGCCAGCAGCTTAATTGCCCAGAGGGAGCAGTACTTC; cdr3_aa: CASSLIAQREQYF
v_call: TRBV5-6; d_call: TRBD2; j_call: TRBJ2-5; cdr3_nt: TGTGCCAGCAGCCCAGTACTAGCGGGGGAGACCCAGTACTTC; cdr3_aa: CASSPVLAGETQYF
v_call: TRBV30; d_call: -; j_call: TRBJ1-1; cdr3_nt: TGTGCCGGGAGTGTACCCGTTCTGGGAGGGACTGAAGCTTTCTTT; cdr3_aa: CAGSVPVLGGTEAFF
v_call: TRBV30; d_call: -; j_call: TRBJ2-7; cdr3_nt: TGTGCCTGGAGTGTACTTTGGGGGGCCTACGAGCAGTACTTC; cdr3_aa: CAWSVLWGAYEQYF
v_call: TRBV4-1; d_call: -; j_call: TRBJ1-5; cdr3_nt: TGCGCCAGCAGCCAAGATCCCCGGGGCAATCAGCCCCAGCATTTT; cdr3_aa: CASSQDPRGNQPQHF
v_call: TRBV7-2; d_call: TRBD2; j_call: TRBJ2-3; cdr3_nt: TGTGCCAGCAGCGCGGGCCAGCGGGGGGGGGCAGATACGCAGTATTTT; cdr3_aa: CASSAGQRGGADTQYF
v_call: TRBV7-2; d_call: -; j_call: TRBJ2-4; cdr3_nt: TGTGCCAGCAGCCCCCAGGAGGGTGGAGGCAACATTCAGTACTTC; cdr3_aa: CASSPQEGGGNIQYF
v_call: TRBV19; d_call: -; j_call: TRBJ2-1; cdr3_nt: TGTGCCAGTAGTTTCCCTAGAGGGAGTGGGGATGAGCAGTTCTTC; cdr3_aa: CASSFPRGSGDEQFF
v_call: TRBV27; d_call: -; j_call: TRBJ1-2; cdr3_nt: TGTGCCAGCAGCCCTATCCTGATTCGGGGGGCGAACGGCTACACCTTC; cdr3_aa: CASSPILIRGANGYTF
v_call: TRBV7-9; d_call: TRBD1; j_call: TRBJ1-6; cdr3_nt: TGTGCCAGCAGCTCCTCGGGACAGGGGTATAATTCACCCCTCCACTTT; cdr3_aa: CASSSSGQGYNSPLHF
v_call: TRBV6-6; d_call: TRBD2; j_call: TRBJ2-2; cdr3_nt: TGTGCCAGCAGGCCCGTGGCGGGAGGGAACACCGGGGAGCTGTTTTTT; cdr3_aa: CASRPVAGGNTGELFF
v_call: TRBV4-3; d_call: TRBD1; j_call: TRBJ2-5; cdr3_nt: TGCGCCAGCAGCCAGGATGGGACAGGGACCGGAGAGACCCAGTACTTC; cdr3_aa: CASSQDGTGTGETQYF
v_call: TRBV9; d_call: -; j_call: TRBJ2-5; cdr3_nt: TGTGCCAGCAGCGTAATCGTGGGCCAGACCCAGTACTTC; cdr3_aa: CASSVIVGQTQYF
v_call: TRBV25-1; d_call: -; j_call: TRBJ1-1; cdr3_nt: TGTGCCAGCAGTTCACAGTTCATGAACACTGAAGCTTTCTTT; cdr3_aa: CASSSQFMNTEAFF
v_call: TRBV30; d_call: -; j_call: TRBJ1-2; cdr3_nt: TGTGCCTGGAGTGTACGGTACAGTATGGATGGCTACACCTTC; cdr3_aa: CAWSVRYSMDGYTF
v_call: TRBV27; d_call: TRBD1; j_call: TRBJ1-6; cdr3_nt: TGTGCCAGCAGTACCCCGACAGGGGCTAATTCACCCCTCCACTTT; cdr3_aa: CASSTPTGANSPLHF
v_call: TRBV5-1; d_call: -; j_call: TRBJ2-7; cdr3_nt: TGCGCCAGCAGCTTGACAGGCCCCATGGGAGGCGAGCAGTACTTC; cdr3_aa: CASSLTGPMGGEQYF
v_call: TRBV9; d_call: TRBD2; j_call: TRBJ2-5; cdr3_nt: TGTGCCAGCAGTCGAAGCGGGACCTATCAAGAGACCCAGTACTTC; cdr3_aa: CASSRSGTYQETQYF
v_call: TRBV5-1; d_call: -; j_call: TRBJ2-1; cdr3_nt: TGCGCCAGCAGCTTGGTCCGCGGTCTCACTGAGCAGTTCTTC; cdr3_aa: CASSLVRGLTEQFF
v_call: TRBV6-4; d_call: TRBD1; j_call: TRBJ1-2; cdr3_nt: TGTGCCAGCAGCTTCGGACAGGGCTATGGCTACACCTTC; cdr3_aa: CASSFGQGYGYTF
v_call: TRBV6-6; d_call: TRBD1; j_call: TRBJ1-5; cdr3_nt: TGTGCCAGCAGTTCCCGACAGGGGAGTGATCAGCCCCAGCATTTT; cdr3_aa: CASSSRQGSDQPQHF
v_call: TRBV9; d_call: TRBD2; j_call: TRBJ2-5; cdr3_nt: TGTGCCAGCAGCGCTAGCGGGGGGGTTGAGACCCAGTACTTC; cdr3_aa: CASSASGGVETQYF
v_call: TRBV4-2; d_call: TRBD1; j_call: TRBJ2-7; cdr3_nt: TGTGCCAGCAGCCAAGACTCCGGGACAGTCTACGAGCAGTACTTC; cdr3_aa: CASSQDSGTVYEQYF
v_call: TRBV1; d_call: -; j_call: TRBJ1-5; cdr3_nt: TGCACCAGCAGCCCTTGGCAGGGAATTAGCAATCAGCCCCAGCATTTT; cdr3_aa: CTSSPWQGISNQPQHF
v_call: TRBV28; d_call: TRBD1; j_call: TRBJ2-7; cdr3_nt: TGTGCCAGCACTTGGACAGGGAGCTCCTACGAGCAGTACTTC; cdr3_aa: CASTWTGSSYEQYF
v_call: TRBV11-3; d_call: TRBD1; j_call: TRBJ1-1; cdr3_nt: TGTGCCAGCAGCTTACAGGGGGCGGCTGAAGCTTTCTTT; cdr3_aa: CASSLQGAAEAFF
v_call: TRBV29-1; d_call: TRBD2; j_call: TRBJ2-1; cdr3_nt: TGCAGCGTTTTAGCGGGGGGCTACAATGAGCAGTTCTTC; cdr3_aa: CSVLAGGYNEQFF
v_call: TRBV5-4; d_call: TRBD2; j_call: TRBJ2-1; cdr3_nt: TGTGCCAGCAGCCGGGAGGTCAGTGGTGAGCAGTTCTTC; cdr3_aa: CASSREVSGEQFF
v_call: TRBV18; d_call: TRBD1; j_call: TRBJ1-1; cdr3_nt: TGTGCCAGCTCACCGATGACAGGGCCGAACACTGAAGCTTTCTTT; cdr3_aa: CASSPMTGPNTEAFF
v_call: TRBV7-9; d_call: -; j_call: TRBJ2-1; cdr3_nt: TGTGCCAGCAGCCACGAGGACTACCTATACAATGAGCAGTTCTTC; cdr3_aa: CASSHEDYLYNEQFF
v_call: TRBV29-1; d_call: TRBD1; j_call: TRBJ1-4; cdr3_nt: TGCAGCGTGACCCAGACAGGGGGGTATGAAAAACTGTTTTTT; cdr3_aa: CSVTQTGGYEKLFF
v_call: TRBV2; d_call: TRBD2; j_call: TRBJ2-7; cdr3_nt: TGTGCCGGGAGGAGCGGGAGAGAGCATAGGGACGAGCAGTACTTC; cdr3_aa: CAGRSGREHRDEQYF
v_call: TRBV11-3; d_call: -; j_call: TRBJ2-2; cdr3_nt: TGTGCCAGCAGCTTAGATGAGGGCCGGGAGCTGTTTTTT; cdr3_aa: CASSLDEGRELFF
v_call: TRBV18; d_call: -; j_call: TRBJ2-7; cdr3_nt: TGTGCCAGCTCACCTGGGCCGGTCAGGCCCCCCTCCGAGCAGTACTTC; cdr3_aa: CASSPGPVRPPSEQYF